This T cell receptor (beta chain) was identified in a study of beta chain features in type 1 diabetes. Notes on this clone: What it recognizes is unknown.

CDR1 is GTSNPN and CDR2 is SVGIG in the germline V gene (reference sequence). The germline V and J ends were trimmed by 8 bases and 3 bases, with 16 bases remaining between them. The CDR3 consists of 13 residues. The whole isolated RNA underwent reverse transcription, so sequencing captured expressed TCRB transcripts. Using immunoSEQ multiplex PCR, the repertoire was profiled, and TCRdb retains in-frame clones only, with some absent. Here the sample spans roughly 150,000 clones, roughly 60% being singletons. Study findings and constraints: For Type 1 diabetes patients, all four CD4+ subsets carried TCRB CDR3s that were moderately but significantly shorter. It was possible that PCR favored shorter templates, equally so in patients and controls. TCRB repertoires of naive, central memory and Treg cells appeared more similar among patients than among healthy donors.

The source material was naive CD4+ T cells from blood. The V call is TRBV30, the J call TRBJ1-2, with D possibly matching TRBD1 (5 bases). This receptor was taken from a young man with type 1 diabetes. The CDR3 bases are TGTGCCCAACTTTGGGGGGATCACTATGGCTACACCTTC. As protein: CAQLWGDHYGYTF.